This T cell receptor beta chain was sequenced for a study of control samples from healthy donors and cancer patients. V was trimmed by 4 bases and J by 8 bases, leaving 11 bases between them. This CDR3 region has 13 residues. Germline V lookup: CDR1 SGHTA, CDR2 FQGNSA. Clones were sequenced by immunoSEQ multiplex PCR, and TCRdb holds only the in-frame ones, with some missing. The table has 100,000 to 150,000 clones, around 92% seen once; the top ten hold 40%. This TCR came from a middle-aged man in good health. V usage is TRBV7-2 and J usage is TRBJ1-4; no clear D gene. The sample comprised blood. CDR3 DNA: TGTGCCAGCAGCTCGACGTTTGAAGAAAAACTGTTTTTT. Residues: CASSSTFEEKLFF.